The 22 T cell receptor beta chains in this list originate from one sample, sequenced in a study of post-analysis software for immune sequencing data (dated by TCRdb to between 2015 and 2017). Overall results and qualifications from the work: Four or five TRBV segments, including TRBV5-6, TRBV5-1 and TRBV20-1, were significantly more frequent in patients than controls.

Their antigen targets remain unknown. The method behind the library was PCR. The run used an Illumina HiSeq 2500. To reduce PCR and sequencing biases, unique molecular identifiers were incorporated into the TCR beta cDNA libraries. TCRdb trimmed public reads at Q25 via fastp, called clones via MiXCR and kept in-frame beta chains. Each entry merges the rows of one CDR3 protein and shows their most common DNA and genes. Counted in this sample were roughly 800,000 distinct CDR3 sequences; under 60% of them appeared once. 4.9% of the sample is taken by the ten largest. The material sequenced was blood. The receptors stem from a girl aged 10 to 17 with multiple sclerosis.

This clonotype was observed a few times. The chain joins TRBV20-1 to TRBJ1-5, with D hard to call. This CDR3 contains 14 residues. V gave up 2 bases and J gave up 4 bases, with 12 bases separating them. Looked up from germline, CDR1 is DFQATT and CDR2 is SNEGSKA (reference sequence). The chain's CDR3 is CSARIRTLNQPQHF. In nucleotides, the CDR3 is TGCAGTGCTAGAATCAGGACTCTGAATCAGCCCCAGCATTTT.

The DNA for the CDR3 is TGCAGCGTTGGGGCGACTAGCGGGAGTGGCGAGCAGTACTTC. Translated, it gives CSVGATSGSGEQYF. V usage is TRBV29-1 and J usage is TRBJ2-7; 12 positions agree with TRBD2. CDR3 size: 14 residues. Germline loops: CDR1 SQVTM, CDR2 ANQGSEA. Trimming at V came to 4 bases and at J to 6 bases, leaving 7 bases not matched to a gene.

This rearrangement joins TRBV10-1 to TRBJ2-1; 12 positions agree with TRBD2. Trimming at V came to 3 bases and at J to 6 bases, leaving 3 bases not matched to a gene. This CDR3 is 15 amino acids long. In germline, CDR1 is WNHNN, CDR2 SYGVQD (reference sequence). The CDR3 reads CASSDRTSGINEQFF. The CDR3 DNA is TGCGCCAGCAGTGACAGGACTAGCGGGATCAATGAGCAGTTCTTC.

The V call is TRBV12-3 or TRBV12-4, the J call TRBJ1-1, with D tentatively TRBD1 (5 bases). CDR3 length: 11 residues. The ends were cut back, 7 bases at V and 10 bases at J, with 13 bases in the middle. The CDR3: CASTQGLLAFF. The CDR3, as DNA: TGTGCCAGCACCCAGGGTCTGTTAGCTTTCTTT.

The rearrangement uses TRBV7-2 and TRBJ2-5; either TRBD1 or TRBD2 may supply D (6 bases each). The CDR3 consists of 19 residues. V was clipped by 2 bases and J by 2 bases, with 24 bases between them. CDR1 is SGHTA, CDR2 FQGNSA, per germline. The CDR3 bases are TGTGCCAGCAGCTTATTTGATTTTGGGGGGCTAGTCGATCAAGAGACCCAGTACTTC. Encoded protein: CASSLFDFGGLVDQETQYF.

The CDR3 reads CASSLEGRGPYEQYF. For the CDR3, the DNA is TGTGCCAGCAGCTTAGAAGGCAGGGGGCCGTACGAGCAGTACTTC. J is TRBJ2-7 and V is TRBV7-6; TRBD1 agrees at 8 bases. Germline loops: CDR1 SGHVS, CDR2 FNYEAQ. The CDR3 has 15 amino acids. V trimming: 1 base; J trimming: 4 bases; junction bases outside the gene matches: 6.

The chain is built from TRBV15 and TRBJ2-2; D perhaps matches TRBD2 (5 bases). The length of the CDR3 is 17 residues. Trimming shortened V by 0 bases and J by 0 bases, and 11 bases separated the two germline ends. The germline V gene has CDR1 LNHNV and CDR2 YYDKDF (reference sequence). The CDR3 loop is CATSRDPPGSNTGELFF. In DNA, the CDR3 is TGTGCCACCAGCAGAGATCCCCCGGGATCGAACACCGGGGAGCTGTTTTTT.

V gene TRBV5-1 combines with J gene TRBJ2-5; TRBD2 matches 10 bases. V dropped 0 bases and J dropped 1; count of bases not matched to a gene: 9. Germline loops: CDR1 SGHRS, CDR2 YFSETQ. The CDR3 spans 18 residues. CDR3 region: CASSLGPAGGTVQETQYF. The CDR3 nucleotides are TGCGCCAGCAGCTTGGGCCCAGCGGGAGGGACGGTCCAAGAGACCCAGTACTTC.

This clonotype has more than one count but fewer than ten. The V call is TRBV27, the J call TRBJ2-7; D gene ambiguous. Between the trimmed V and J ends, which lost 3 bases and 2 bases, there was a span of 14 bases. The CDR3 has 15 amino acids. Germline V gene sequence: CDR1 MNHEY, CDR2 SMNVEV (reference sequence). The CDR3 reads CASSFIGKGTYEQYF. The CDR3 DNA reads TGTGCCAGCAGTTTCATAGGGAAGGGCACCTACGAGCAGTACTTC.

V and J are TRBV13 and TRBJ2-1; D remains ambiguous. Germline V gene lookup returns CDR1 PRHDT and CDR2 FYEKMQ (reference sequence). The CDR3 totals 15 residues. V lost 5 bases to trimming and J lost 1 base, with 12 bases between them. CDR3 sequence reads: CASSRGSQSYNEQFF. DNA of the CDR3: TGTGCCAGCAGCCGAGGATCCCAGTCCTACAATGAGCAGTTCTTC.

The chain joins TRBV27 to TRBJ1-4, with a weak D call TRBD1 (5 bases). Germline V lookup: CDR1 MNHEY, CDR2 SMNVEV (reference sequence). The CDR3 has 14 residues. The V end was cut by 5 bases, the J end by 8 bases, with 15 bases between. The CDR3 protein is CASSKMGGEEKLFF. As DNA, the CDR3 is TGTGCCAGCAGTAAGATGGGGGGAGAAGAAAAACTGTTTTTT.

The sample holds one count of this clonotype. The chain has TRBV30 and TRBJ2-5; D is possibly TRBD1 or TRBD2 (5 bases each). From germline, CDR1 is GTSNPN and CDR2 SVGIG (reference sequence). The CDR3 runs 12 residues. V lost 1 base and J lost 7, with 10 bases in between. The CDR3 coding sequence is TGTGCCTGGAGTGGGCCTGGGGGGACCCAGTACTTC. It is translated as CAWSGPGGTQYF.

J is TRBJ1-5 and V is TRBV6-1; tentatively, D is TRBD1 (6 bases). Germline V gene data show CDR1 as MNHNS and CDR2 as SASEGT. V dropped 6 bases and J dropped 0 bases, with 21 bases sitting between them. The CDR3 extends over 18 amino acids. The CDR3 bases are TGTGCCAGCAGCCTGAGGGGGGGAATGAGGCCTAGCAATCAGCCCCAGCATTTT. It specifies CASSLRGGMRPSNQPQHF.

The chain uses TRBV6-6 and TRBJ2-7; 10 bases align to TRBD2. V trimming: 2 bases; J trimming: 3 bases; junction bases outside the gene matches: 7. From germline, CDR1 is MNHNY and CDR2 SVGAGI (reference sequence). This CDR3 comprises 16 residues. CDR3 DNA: TGTGCCAGCAGTTACAGCGGGAGGGTTCGGTTCTACGAGCAGTACTTC. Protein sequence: CASSYSGRVRFYEQYF.

The CDR3 spells CASSPPGLAGASYEQYF. CDR3 nucleotide sequence: TGTGCCAGCTCACCACCGGGACTAGCGGGAGCCTCCTACGAGCAGTACTTC. The rearrangement uses TRBV18 and TRBJ2-7; the match to TRBD2 covers 14 bases. The V gene end was trimmed by 0 bases and the J gene end by 0 bases; junction bases not matched to a gene: 1. The germline gives CDR1 KGHSH, CDR2 LQKENI. The CDR3 has 17 amino acids.

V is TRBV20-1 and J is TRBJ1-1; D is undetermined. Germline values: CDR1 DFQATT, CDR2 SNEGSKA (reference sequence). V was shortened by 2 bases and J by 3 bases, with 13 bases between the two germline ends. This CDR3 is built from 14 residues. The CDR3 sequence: CSARRADSDTEAFF. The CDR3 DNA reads TGCAGTGCTAGACGGGCGGATTCGGACACTGAAGCTTTCTTT.

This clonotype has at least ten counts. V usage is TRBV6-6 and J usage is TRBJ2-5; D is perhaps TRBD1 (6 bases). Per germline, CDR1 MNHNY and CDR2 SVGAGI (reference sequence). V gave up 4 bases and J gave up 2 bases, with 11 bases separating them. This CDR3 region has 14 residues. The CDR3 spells CASSSPGAQETQYF. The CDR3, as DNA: TGTGCCAGCAGTTCACCAGGGGCACAAGAGACCCAGTACTTC.

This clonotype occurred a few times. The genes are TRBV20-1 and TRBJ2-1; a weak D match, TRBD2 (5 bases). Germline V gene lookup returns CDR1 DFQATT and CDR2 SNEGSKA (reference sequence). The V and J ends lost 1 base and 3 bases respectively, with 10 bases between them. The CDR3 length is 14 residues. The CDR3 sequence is CSARGFGGYNEQFF. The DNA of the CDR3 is TGCAGTGCTAGAGGCTTCGGAGGCTACAATGAGCAGTTCTTC.

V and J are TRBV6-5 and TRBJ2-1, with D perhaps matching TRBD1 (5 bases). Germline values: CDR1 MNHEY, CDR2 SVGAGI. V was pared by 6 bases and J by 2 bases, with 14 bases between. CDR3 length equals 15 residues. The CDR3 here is CASSQEVGPYNEQFF. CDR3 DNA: TGTGCCAGCAGCCAGGAAGTGGGGCCCTACAATGAGCAGTTCTTC.

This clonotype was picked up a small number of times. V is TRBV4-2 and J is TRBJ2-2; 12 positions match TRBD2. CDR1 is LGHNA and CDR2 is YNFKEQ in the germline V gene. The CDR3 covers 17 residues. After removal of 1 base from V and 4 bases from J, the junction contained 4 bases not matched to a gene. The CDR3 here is CASSQGLAGEGTGELFF. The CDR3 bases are TGTGCCAGCAGCCAAGGACTAGCGGGAGAAGGCACCGGGGAGCTGTTTTTT.

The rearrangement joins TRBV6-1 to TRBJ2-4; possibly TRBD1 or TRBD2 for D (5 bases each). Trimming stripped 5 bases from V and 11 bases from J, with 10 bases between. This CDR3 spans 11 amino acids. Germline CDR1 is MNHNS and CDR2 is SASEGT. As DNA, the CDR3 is TGTGCCAGCAGTTCTGGGGACCTTCAGTACTTC. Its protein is CASSSGDLQYF.

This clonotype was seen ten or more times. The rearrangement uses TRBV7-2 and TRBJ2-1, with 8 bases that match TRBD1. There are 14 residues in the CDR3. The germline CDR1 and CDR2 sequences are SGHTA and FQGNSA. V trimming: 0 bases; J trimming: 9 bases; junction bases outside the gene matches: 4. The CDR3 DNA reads TGTGCCAGCAGCTTAGCCAGGGGGCAAGGTGAGCAGTTCTTC. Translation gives CASSLARGQGEQFF.